This entry lists 21 T cell receptor beta chains sequenced from one sample in a study of radiotherapy plus CTLA-4 blockade in lung cancer (dated by TCRdb to the late 2010s). Library preparation employed the immunoSEQ multiplex PCR assay. Drawn from immuneACCESS, this table holds only the in-frame rearrangements with V and J called that TCRdb kept. Clones are partly lost; checked studies trace under half to an unresolved V gene and leave the rest unexplained. This sample holds 35,000 to 55,000 clones; about 67% were observed only once. The top ten constitute roughly 25% of the sample. The source was peripheral blood, collected from a patient treated with radiotherapy plus ipilimumab. The receptors stem from a human donor with non-small cell lung cancer who had a partial response to radiotherapy plus ipilimumab.

This chain joins TRBV6-6 and TRBJ2-7, with 9 bases that match TRBD2. The V segment lost 8 bases and the J segment 7 bases; nucleotides outside the gene matches: 9. Per the germline V gene, CDR1 is MNHNY and CDR2 is SVGAGI (reference sequence). The CDR3 has 13 amino acids. CDR3 sequence: CASWLAGGSEQYF. As DNA, the CDR3 is TGTGCCAGCTGGTTGGCGGGAGGGAGTGAGCAGTACTTC.

This sequence joins TRBV27 and TRBJ1-4; no firm D call. Germline CDR1 and CDR2: MNHEY and SMNVEV (reference sequence). This CDR3 is 13 amino acids long. The V gene lost 5 bases and the J gene lost 11 bases, with 15 bases spanning the gap. The CDR3 spells CASSASRGGKLFF. For the CDR3, the DNA is TGTGCCAGCAGTGCCTCCCGGGGAGGGAAACTGTTTTTT.

V gene TRBV6-1 combines with J gene TRBJ1-2; 9 bases are shared with TRBD1. Germline-derived CDR1 and CDR2 are MNHNS and SASEGT. Trimming took 8 bases from V and 8 from J; bases not matched to a gene: 9. The CDR3 has 13 amino acids. The CDR3 DNA reads TGTGCCAGCCTGTCTCGGACAGGGGACGGCTACACCTTC. Translating gives CASLSRTGDGYTF.

The chain couples TRBV5-1 to TRBJ2-1; 14 bases are shared with TRBD2. The CDR3 runs to 16 residues. With V trimmed by 2 bases and J by 7 bases, 5 bases remained unmatched. Germline assignment: CDR1 SGHRS and CDR2 YFSETQ. CDR3 protein: CASSLTGTSGGNEQFF. CDR3 nucleotides: TGCGCCAGCAGCTTAACCGGGACTAGCGGGGGAAATGAGCAGTTCTTC.

The rearrangement uses TRBV5-1 and TRBJ2-3; D uncertain. The germline V gene encodes CDR1 SGHRS and CDR2 YFSETQ. Trimming took off 4 bases at V and 3 bases at J, with 12 bases between the two ends. The CDR3 has 14 amino acids. The CDR3: CASSRVGGTDTQYF. The CDR3 DNA sequence: TGCGCCAGCAGCCGGGTTGGTGGTACAGATACGCAGTATTTT.

The chain is built from TRBV4-2 and TRBJ1-4; maybe TRBD1 (5 bases). V was pared by 4 bases and J by 0 bases, with 12 bases between. The CDR3 has 16 amino acids. Germline CDR1 and CDR2: LGHNA and YNFKEQ. CDR3 sequence: CASSPRQGATNEKLFF. The DNA of the CDR3 is TGTGCCAGCAGCCCCCGTCAGGGTGCAACTAATGAAAAACTGTTTTTT.

This clone was detected only a few times. The chain joins TRBV6-1 to TRBJ1-2; D gene unclear. The CDR3 extends over 16 amino acids. Per germline, CDR1 MNHNS and CDR2 SASEGT. V lost 4 bases and J 0 bases, leaving 15 bases between the germline ends. This CDR3 is CASSVVSGSANYGYTF. The CDR3 bases are TGTGCCAGCAGTGTTGTGTCAGGATCCGCTAACTATGGCTACACCTTC.

The chain links TRBV29-1 to TRBJ2-1, with 13 bases identical to TRBD2. J gave up 13 bases and V 7 bases, and 25 bases lay outside the gene matches. In germline, CDR1 is SQVTM, CDR2 ANQGSEA. This CDR3 has 18 amino acids. The CDR3 spells CSATETGPGLAGASPQFF. The CDR3 DNA is TGCAGCGCTACGGAAACAGGGCCCGGACTAGCGGGAGCTTCCCCCCAGTTCTTC.

The chain employs TRBV9 and TRBJ2-5; a weak D match, TRBD2 (6 bases). Judging by the DNA end, TRBJ2-7 fits better; the J call may be wrong. Looked up from germline, CDR1 is SGDLS and CDR2 is YYNGEE. The CDR3 is made up of 14 amino acids. The CDR3 loop is CASSLTGVSHEQYF. CDR3 sequence (DNA): TGTGCCAGCAGCTTAACGGGGGTATCCCACGAGCAGTACTTC.

The gene calls are TRBV2 and TRBJ1-5; TRBD1 matches at 9 bases. V lost 5 bases to trimming and J lost 3 bases; unmatched junction nucleotides: 5. The CDR3 has 15 amino acids. Germline V gene data show CDR1 as SNHLY and CDR2 as FYNNEI. The CDR3 region has the DNA TGTGCCAGCAGTCCCGGGACAGGGCCCAATCAGCCCCAGCATTTT. It yields the protein CASSPGTGPNQPQHF.

CDR3 region: CASSLSGQPQHF. In nucleotides, the CDR3 is TGTGCCAGCAGCTTAAGCGGTCAGCCCCAGCATTTT. The chain couples TRBV13 to TRBJ1-5; D not resolved. Germline CDR1 reads PRHDT; CDR2 reads FYEKMQ (reference sequence). V gave up 2 bases and J gave up 6 bases, with 5 bases separating them. The CDR3 spans 12 residues.

This chain joins TRBV10-3 and TRBJ2-2; no firm D call. The CDR3 covers 12 residues. The V gene lost 10 bases and the J gene lost 6 bases, with 12 bases spanning the gap. Germline CDR1 and CDR2: ENHRY and SYGVKD. The DNA for the CDR3 is TGTGCCACCAGACTCGGGTCCGGGGAGCTGTTTTTT. This codes for CATRLGSGELFF.

The chain has TRBV5-6 and TRBJ2-1, with TRBD2 identical over 9 bases. The V segment lost 4 bases and the J segment 4 bases; nucleotides outside the gene matches: 6. This CDR3 is built from 15 residues. Germline CDR1 and CDR2: SGHDT and YYEEEE. CDR3 region: CASSLGGGEYNEQFF. CDR3 nucleotides: TGTGCCAGCAGCCTGGGCGGGGGGGAATACAATGAGCAGTTCTTC.

V usage is TRBV5-1 and J usage is TRBJ1-1; possibly TRBD1 for D (5 bases). CDR3 length: 13 residues. Germline assignment: CDR1 SGHRS and CDR2 YFSETQ. V was cut by 5 bases and J by 3 bases, with 11 bases left in between. This CDR3 is CASSSGVDTEAFF. CDR3 sequence (DNA): TGCGCCAGCAGTTCGGGGGTGGACACTGAAGCTTTCTTT.

The chain carries TRBV7-9 and TRBJ2-7; D ambiguous. The CDR3 is 13 residues long. Germline V CDR1 and CDR2: SEHNR, FQNEAQ (reference sequence). Trimming shortened V by 5 bases and J by 6 bases, and 14 bases separated the two germline ends. Written as DNA, the CDR3 is TGTGCCAGCAGCCAGAACCAGGTGGGCGAGCAGTACTTC. Its protein product is CASSQNQVGEQYF.

The chain recombines TRBV7-8 with TRBJ2-3; 9 bases map to TRBD2. Losses at the gene ends were 1 base for V and 1 base for J; bases not matched to a gene: 0. This CDR3 has 15 amino acids. CDR1 SGHVS and CDR2 FQNEAQ come from the germline V gene. The DNA of the CDR3 is TGTGCCAGCAGCTTAGTAGCGGGGGGCACAGATACGCAGTATTTT. Translated: CASSLVAGGTDTQYF.

This chain connects TRBV4-1 to TRBJ1-5; 8 nucleotides align to TRBD1. Trimming cost V 1 base and J 0 bases; bases outside gene matches: 2. The CDR3 runs 16 residues. Germline loops: CDR1 MGHRA, CDR2 YSYEKL. Here the CDR3 reads CASSQGGQDSNQPQHF. Here the CDR3 DNA reads TGCGCCAGCAGCCAAGGGGGACAGGATAGCAATCAGCCCCAGCATTTT.

V is TRBV5-6 and J is TRBJ2-3; 9 bases agree with TRBD1. Trimming cost V 2 bases and J 4 bases; bases outside gene matches: 5. CDR1 is SGHDT and CDR2 is YYEEEE in the germline V gene. The CDR3 spans 15 residues. Here the CDR3 reads CASSFGTGLADTQYF. The CDR3 DNA reads as TGTGCCAGCAGCTTCGGGACAGGGTTGGCAGATACGCAGTATTTT.

The chain carries TRBV30 and TRBJ2-3; D is ambiguous. With 5 bases removed from V and 0 bases from J, the gap between germline ends came to 3 bases. The germline CDR1 and CDR2 sequences are GTSNPN and SVGIG (reference sequence). The CDR3 runs to 11 residues. CDR3 amino acids: CAWLSTDTQYF. The CDR3 DNA follows: TGTGCCTGGTTAAGCACAGATACGCAGTATTTT.

The V call is TRBV15, the J call TRBJ1-5; D is perhaps TRBD1 (6 bases). The germline CDR1 and CDR2 sequences are LNHNV and YYDKDF (reference sequence). Trimming pared 3 bases from V and 1 base from J, leaving 13 bases between. CDR3 size: 16 residues. The CDR3 nucleotides read TGTGCCACCAGCAGGACCACAGGGTCGAGCAATCAGCCCCAGCATTTT. This sequence encodes CATSRTTGSSNQPQHF.

The V gene is TRBV18, the J gene TRBJ1-2; D may be TRBD1 (6 bases). Germline CDR1 and CDR2: KGHSH and LQKENI. The CDR3 loop spans 15 amino acids. The V end was cut by 1 base, the J end by 6 bases, with 15 bases between. In DNA form, the CDR3 reads TGTGCCAGCTCACCACAATCAGGGGTAGACCATGGCTACACCTTC. Translated, it gives CASSPQSGVDHGYTF. Complete variable domain (other parts from reference TRBV18 and TRBJ1-2): NAGVMQNPRHLVRRRGQEARLRCSPMKGHSHVYWYRQLPEEGLKFMVYLQKENIIDESGMPKERFSAEFPKEGPSILRIQQVVRGDSAAYFCASSPQSGVDHGYTFGSGTRLTVV.